The clone carrying this TCR beta chain was observed a single time. cDNA came from approximately 0.5 to 1 ug RNA primed by random hexamers. TCRdb re-called the immunoSEQ multiplex PCR reads with MiXCR, one entry per CDR3 protein. The data show about 190,000 distinct CDR3 sequences, 95% seen once. This specimen belongs to a study of CD8 T cells in Susac syndrome. Across the study: The Susac syndrome patients that were sequenced included 5 or 6 with active disease and 8 or 9 in remission. Each patient with Susac syndrome, at the time of blood draw, was therapy-naive, on corticosteroids, or on intravenous immunoglobulin alone.

V trimming: 3 bases; J trimming: 10 bases; junction bases outside the gene matches: 4. This CDR3 is 14 amino acids long. Germline V lookup: CDR1 SGDLS, CDR2 YYNGEE. This chain links TRBV9 with TRBJ1-6; 10 bases are shared with TRBD1. Sequencing was done on a sample of CD4+ T cells from PBMCs. The clonotype was recovered from a human donor with Susac syndrome. CDR3 residues: CASSGGQGWSPLHF. CDR3 in DNA: TGTGCCAGCAGCGGGGGACAGGGGTGGTCACCCCTCCACTTT.